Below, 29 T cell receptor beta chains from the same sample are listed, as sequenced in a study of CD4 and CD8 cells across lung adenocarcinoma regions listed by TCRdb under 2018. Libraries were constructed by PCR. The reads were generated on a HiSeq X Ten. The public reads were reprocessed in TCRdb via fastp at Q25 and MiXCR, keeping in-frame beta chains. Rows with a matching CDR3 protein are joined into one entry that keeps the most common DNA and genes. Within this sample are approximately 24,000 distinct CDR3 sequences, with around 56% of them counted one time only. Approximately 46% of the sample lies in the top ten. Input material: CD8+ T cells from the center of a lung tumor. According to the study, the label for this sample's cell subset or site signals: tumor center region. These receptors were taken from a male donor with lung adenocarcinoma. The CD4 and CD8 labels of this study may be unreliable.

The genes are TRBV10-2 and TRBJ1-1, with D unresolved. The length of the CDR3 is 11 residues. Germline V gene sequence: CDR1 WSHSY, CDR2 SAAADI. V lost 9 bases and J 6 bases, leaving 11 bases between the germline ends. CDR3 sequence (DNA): TGCGCCAGAAAGGGTCGCGCTGAAGCTTTCTTT. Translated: CARKGRAEAFF.

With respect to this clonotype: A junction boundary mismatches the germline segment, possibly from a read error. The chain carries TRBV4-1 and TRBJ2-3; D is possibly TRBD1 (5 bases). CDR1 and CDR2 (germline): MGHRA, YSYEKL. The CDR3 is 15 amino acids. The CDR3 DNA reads TGCGCCAGCAGCCAAGGGGGCCCTGGTGGAGAGACGCAGTACTTT. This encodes CASSQGGPGGETQYF.

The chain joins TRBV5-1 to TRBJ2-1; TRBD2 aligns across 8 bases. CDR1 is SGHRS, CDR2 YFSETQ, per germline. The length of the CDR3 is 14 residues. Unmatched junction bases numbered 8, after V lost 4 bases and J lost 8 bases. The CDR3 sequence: CASSQSGSGDEQFF. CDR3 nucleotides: TGCGCCAGCAGCCAGAGCGGGAGCGGGGATGAGCAGTTCTTC.

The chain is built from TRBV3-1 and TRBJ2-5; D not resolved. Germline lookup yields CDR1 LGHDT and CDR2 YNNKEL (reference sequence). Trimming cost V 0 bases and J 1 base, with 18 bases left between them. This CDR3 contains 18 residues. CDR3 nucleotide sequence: TGTGCCAGCAGCCAAGATCGTGGGCGCGGCTGGCTCCAAGAGACCCAGTACTTC. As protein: CASSQDRGRGWLQETQYF.

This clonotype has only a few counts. The CDR3 nucleotides read TGTGCCAGCAGTTCCTTCTTAAGGGGCACAGATACGCAGTATTTT. It is translated as CASSSFLRGTDTQYF. The genes are TRBV27 and TRBJ2-3; D ambiguous. Germline lookup yields CDR1 MNHEY and CDR2 SMNVEV (reference sequence). The CDR3 consists of 15 residues. V was clipped by 4 bases and J by 1 base, with 12 bases between them.

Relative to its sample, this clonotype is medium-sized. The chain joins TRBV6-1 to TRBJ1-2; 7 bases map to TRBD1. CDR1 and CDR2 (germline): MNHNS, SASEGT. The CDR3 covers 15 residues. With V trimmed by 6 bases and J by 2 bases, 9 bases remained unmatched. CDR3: CASRQDREGNYGYTF. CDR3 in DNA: TGTGCCAGCAGACAAGACAGGGAAGGAAACTATGGCTACACCTTC.

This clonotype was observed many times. The CDR3, as DNA: TGTGCCATCAGTGAGACAGGGGCCCCGAACACCGGGGAGCTGTTTTTT. Translation gives CAISETGAPNTGELFF. The genes are TRBV10-3 and TRBJ2-2, with TRBD1 identical over 7 bases. The CDR3 has 16 amino acids. Per germline, CDR1 ENHRY and CDR2 SYGVKD. J was trimmed by 0 bases and V by 2 bases; bases with no gene match: 3.

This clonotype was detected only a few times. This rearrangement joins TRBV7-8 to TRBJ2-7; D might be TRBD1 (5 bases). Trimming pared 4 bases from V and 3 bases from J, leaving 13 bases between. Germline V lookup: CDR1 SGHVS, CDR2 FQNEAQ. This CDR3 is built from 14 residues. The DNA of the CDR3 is TGTGCCAGCAGCTACCACCCTCAGGGCTACGAGCAGTACTTC. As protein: CASSYHPQGYEQYF. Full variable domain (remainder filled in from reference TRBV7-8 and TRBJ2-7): GAGVSQSPRYKVAKRGQDVALRCDPISGHVSLFWYQQALGQGPEFLTYFQNEAQLDKSGLPSDRFFAERPEGSVSTLKIQRTQQEDSAVYLCASSYHPQGYEQYFGPGTRLTVT.

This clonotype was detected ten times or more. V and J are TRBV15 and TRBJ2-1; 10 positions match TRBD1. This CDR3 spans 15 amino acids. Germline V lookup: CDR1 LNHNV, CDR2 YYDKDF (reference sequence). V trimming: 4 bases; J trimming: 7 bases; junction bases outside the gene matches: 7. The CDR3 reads CATSNRDRGENEQFF. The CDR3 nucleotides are TGTGCCACCAGCAACCGGGACAGGGGTGAGAATGAGCAGTTCTTC.

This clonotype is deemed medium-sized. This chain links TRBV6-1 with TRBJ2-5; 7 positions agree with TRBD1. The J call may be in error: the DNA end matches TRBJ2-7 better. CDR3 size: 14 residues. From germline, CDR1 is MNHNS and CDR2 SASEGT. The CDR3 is CASNRDRTTYEQYF. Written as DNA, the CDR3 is TGTGCCAGCAACCGGGACAGAACAACCTACGAGCAGTACTTC.

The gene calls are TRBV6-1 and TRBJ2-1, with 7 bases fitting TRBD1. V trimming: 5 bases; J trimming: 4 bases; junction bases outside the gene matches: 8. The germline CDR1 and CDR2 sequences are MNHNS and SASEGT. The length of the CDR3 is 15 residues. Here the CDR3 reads CASSQRGQLYNEQFF. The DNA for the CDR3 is TGTGCCAGCAGTCAAAGGGGACAGTTATACAATGAGCAGTTCTTC.

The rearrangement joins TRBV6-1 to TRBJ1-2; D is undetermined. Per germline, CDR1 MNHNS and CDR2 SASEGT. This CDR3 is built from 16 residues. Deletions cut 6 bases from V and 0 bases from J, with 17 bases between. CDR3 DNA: TGTGCCAGCAGCAGTTATGGGGTGGGATCTAACTATGGCTACACCTTC. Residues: CASSSYGVGSNYGYTF.

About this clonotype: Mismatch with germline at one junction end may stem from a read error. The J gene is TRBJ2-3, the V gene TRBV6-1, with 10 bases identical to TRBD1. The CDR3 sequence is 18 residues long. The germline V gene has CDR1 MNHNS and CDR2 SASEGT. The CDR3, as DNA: TGTGCCAGGCGAACCGGGACAGGGGACCTTAAGGGCACAGATAGGCAGTATTTT. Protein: CARRTGTGDLKGTDRQYF.

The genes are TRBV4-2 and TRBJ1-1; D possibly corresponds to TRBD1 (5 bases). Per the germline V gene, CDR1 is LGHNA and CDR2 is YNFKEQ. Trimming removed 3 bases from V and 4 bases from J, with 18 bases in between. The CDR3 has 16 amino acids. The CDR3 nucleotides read TGTGCCAGCAGCCAGAAAGCTCGTCAGGGTCCCACTGAAGCTTTCTTT. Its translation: CASSQKARQGPTEAFF.

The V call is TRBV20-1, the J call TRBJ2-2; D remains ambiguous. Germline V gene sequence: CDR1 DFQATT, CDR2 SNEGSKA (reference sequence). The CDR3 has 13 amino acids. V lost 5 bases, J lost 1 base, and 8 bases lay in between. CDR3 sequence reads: CSALSGNTGELFF. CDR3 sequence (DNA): TGCAGTGCTTTGAGTGGGAACACCGGGGAGCTGTTTTTT.

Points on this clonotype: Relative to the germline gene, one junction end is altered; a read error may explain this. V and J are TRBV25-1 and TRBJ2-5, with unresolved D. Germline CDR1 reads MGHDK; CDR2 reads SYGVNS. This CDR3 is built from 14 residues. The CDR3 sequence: CASSETGDQETQYF. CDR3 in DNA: TGTGCCAGCAGTGAGACCGGTGACCAAGAGACCCAGTACTTT.

The CDR3 DNA follows: TGTGCCAGACCGGGCAGGGGGCGAGGGGACAAAGACACTCAGTACTTC. Translating gives CARPGRGRGDKDTQYF. This chain connects TRBV27 to TRBJ2-4, with 8 bases aligning to TRBD1. CDR1 is MNHEY and CDR2 is SMNVEV in the germline V gene (reference sequence). CDR3 length: 16 amino acids. V gave up 9 bases and J gave up 12 bases; unmatched junction bases: 22.

The CDR3 nucleotides read TGCGCCAGCAGTGAGTCCGTGGGGGGGTGGTGTGACCAAAACATTCAGTACTTC. Its protein is CASSESVGGWCDQNIQYF. This sequence joins TRBV10-1 and TRBJ2-5; 7 nucleotides agree with TRBD2. The J call may be faulty, since TRBJ2-4 better matches the DNA end. The CDR3 covers 18 residues. Germline values: CDR1 WNHNN, CDR2 SYGVQD (reference sequence).

The CDR3 coding sequence is TGTGCCAGCAGTCCCCTAGCAGGCAAAAACATTCAGTATTTT. This encodes CASSPLAGKNIQYF. This rearrangement joins TRBV27 to TRBJ2-4; D perhaps matches TRBD2 (5 bases). The closer fit of TRBJ2-3 to the DNA end suggests the J call may be wrong. From germline, CDR1 is MNHEY and CDR2 SMNVEV (reference sequence). The CDR3 runs to 14 residues.

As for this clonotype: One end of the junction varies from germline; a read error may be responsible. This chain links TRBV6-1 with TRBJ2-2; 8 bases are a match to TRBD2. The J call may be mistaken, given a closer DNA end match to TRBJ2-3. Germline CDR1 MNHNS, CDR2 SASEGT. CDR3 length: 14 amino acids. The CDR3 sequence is CASSKAGGTDAQYF. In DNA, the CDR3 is TGTGCCAGCAGCAAGGCGGGGGGCACAGATGCGCAGTATTTT.

The CDR3 nucleotides are TGTGCCAGCAGCCCCGGTGGGCGCGGTTCCTACGAGCAGTTCTTC. It translates to CASSPGGRGSYEQFF. The chain uses TRBV3-1 and TRBJ2-1, with D unclear. CDR1 is LGHDT, CDR2 YNNKEL, per germline (reference sequence). Trimming stripped 4 bases from V and 10 bases from J, with 20 bases between. This CDR3 region has 15 residues.

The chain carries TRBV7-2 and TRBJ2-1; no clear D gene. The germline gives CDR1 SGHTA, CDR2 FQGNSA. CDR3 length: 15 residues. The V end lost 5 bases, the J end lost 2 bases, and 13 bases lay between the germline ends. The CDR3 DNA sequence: TGTGCCAGCAGCCGCGGTCTAAGTCCCTACAATGAGCAGTTCTTC. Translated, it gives CASSRGLSPYNEQFF. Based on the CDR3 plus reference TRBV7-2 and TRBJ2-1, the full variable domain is GAGVSQSPSNKVTEKGKDVELRCDPISGHTALYWYRQSLGQGLEFLIYFQGNSAPDKSGLPSDRFSAERTGGSVSTLTIQRTQQEDSAVYLCASSRGLSPYNEQFFGPGTRLTVL.

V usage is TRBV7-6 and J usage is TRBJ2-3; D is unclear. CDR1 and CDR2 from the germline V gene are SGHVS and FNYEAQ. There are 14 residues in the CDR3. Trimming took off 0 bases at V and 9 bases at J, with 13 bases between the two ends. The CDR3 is CASSLAYSRNTQYF. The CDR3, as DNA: TGTGCCAGCAGCTTAGCTTACTCCAGAAACACGCAGTATTTT.

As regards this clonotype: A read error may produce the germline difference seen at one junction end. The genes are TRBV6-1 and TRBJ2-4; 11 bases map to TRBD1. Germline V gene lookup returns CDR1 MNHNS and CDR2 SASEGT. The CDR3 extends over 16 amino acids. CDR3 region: CASSEAGTGGQNTQYF. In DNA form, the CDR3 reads TGTGCCAGCAGTGAAGCCGGGACAGGGGGTCAAAATACGCAGTACTTT.

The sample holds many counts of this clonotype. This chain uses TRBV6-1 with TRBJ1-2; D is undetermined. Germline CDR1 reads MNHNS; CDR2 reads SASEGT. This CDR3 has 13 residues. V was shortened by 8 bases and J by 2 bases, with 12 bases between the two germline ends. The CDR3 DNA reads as TGTGCCAGCTTGGGCGGGCAGAACTATGGCTACACCTTC. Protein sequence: CASLGGQNYGYTF.

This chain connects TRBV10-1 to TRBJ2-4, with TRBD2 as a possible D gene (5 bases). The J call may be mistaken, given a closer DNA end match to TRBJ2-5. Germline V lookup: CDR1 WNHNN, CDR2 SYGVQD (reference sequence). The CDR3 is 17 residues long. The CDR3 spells CASTAGSRSRAKETQYF. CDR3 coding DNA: TGCGCCAGCACTGCGGGCAGCCGAAGCCGTGCCAAAGAGACCCAGTACTTC.

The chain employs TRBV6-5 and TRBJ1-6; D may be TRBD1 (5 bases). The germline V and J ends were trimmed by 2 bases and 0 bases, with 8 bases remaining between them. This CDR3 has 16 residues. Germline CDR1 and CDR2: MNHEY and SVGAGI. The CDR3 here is CASSYRQSSYNSPLHF. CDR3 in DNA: TGTGCCAGCAGTTACCGACAGAGCTCCTATAATTCACCCCTCCACTTT.

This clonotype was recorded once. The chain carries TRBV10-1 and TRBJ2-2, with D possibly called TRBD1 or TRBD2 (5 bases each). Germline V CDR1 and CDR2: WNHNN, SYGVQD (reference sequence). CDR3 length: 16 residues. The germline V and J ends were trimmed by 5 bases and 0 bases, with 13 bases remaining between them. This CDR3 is CASSPGTAANTGELFF. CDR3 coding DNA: TGCGCCAGCAGTCCTGGGACGGCCGCGAACACCGGGGAGCTGTTTTTT.

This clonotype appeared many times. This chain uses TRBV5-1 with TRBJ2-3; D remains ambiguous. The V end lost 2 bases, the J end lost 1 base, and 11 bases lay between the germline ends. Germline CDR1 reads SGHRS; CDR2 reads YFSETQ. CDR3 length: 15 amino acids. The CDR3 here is CASSLGQLGTDTQYF. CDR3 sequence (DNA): TGCGCCAGCAGCTTAGGGCAGTTGGGCACAGATACGCAGTATTTT.